One sample yielded the 10 T cell receptor beta chains listed below, sequenced in a study of shared clonotypes between healthy human individuals. Profiling relied on immunoSEQ multiplex PCR, and the TCRdb table lists in-frame clones only, not all of them. The sample lists over 2,000,000 clones, around 93% occurring once. CD45RO-negative CD8 cells positively selected for CCR7 made up the naive population, which excluded terminally differentiated effector memory CD45RA+ cells. The specimen sequenced was naive CD8+ T cells from PBMCs. The receptor source for this set is a man aged 18 to 29 in good health. Some clones in this sample may be carry-over from other donors' samples.

The chain couples TRBV5-4 to TRBJ1-2; perhaps TRBD1 as D (6 bases). With 2 bases removed from V and 8 bases from J, the gap between germline ends came to 22 bases. The CDR3 runs 16 residues. CDR1 SGHNT and CDR2 YYREEE come from the germline V gene (reference sequence). The CDR3 coding sequence is TGTGCCAGCAGCTTAAACCCAGGATGGGGGGCGGGCGGCTACACCTTC. The encoded protein is CASSLNPGWGAGGYTF.

V usage is TRBV5-1 and J usage is TRBJ1-1; no definite D call. The germline gives CDR1 SGHRS, CDR2 YFSETQ. The CDR3 covers 15 residues. V shed 4 bases and J shed 1 base, with 14 bases lying between them. In DNA, the CDR3 is TGCGCCAGCAGCGTGGACGGCCGAGGGAACACTGAAGCTTTCTTT. This encodes CASSVDGRGNTEAFF.

This clone was found once. The CDR3 here is CASSPGPSRNIQYF. The DNA of the CDR3 is TGTGCCAGCAGTCCGGGGCCCAGTCGCAACATTCAGTACTTC. The chain uses TRBV27 and TRBJ2-4; either TRBD1 or TRBD2 may supply D (5 bases each). Trimming pared 5 bases from V and 7 bases from J, leaving 15 bases between. The CDR3 spans 14 residues. Germline loops: CDR1 MNHEY, CDR2 SMNVEV (reference sequence).

This rearrangement joins TRBV11-2 to TRBJ2-1, with 10 bases that match TRBD2. CDR1 and CDR2 (germline): SGHAT, FQNNGV. This CDR3 has 16 amino acids. V was pared by 2 bases and J by 9 bases, with 10 bases of the junction left unmatched. The CDR3 DNA reads as TGTGCCAGCAGCTTATATCAGCGGGAGGGCCTTAGTGAGCAGTTCTTC. It encodes CASSLYQREGLSEQFF. The full variable domain, completed using reference TRBV11-2 and TRBJ2-1, is EAGVAQSPRYKIIEKRQSVAFWCNPISGHATLYWYQQILGQGPKLLIQFQNNGVVDDSQLPKDRFSAERLKGVDSTLKIQPAKLEDSAVYLCASSLYQREGLSEQFFGPGTRLTVL.

Notes on this clone: This same CDR3 is encoded by further DNA sequences in the sample. This sequence joins TRBV9 and TRBJ1-5; D gene ambiguous. This CDR3 comprises 15 residues. The germline gives CDR1 SGDLS, CDR2 YYNGEE. V shed 0 bases and J shed 2 bases, with 9 bases lying between them. The CDR3 DNA reads as TGTGCCAGCAGCGTAGATGGATCTGGCAATCAGCCCCAGCATTTT. This sequence encodes CASSVDGSGNQPQHF.

This chain links TRBV9 with TRBJ1-2; 12 positions agree with TRBD1. With V trimmed by 3 bases and J by 4 bases, 4 bases remained unmatched. Germline V CDR1 and CDR2: SGDLS, YYNGEE. The CDR3 extends over 15 amino acids. The CDR3 loop reads CASSAGTGGTYGYTF. CDR3 nucleotide sequence: TGTGCCAGCAGCGCCGGGACAGGGGGCACCTATGGCTACACCTTC.

The rearrangement joins TRBV4-3 to TRBJ2-7; TRBD2 agrees at 9 bases. V trimming: 4 bases; J trimming: 3 bases; junction bases outside the gene matches: 16. The CDR3 spans 18 residues. From germline, CDR1 is LGHNA and CDR2 YSLEER. This CDR3 is CASSPSGTSRGKLYEQYF. The CDR3 DNA sequence: TGCGCCAGCAGCCCGTCCGGGACTAGCAGGGGAAAGCTCTACGAGCAGTACTTC.

The gene calls are TRBV19 and TRBJ2-2, with a possible D match to TRBD2 (5 bases). Germline CDR1 reads LNHDA; CDR2 reads SQIVND (reference sequence). Between the trimmed V and J ends, which lost 6 bases and 5 bases, there was a span of 13 bases. The CDR3 length is 14 residues. The CDR3 coding sequence is TGTGCCAGTAGAATCGGCGGCGGGACCGGGGAGCTGTTTTTT. This encodes CASRIGGGTGELFF.

V usage is TRBV5-1 and J usage is TRBJ2-1, with D tentatively TRBD1 (6 bases). This CDR3 has 13 residues. V was cut by 4 bases and J by 2 bases, with 7 bases left in between. CDR1 and CDR2 from the germline V gene are SGHRS and YFSETQ. In DNA form, the CDR3 reads TGCGCCAGCAGCCGGGACACCTACAATGAGCAGTTCTTC. Its protein is CASSRDTYNEQFF.

Notes on this clone: Other DNA sequences in the sample encode the same CDR3. The chain recombines TRBV11-2 with TRBJ2-1, with TRBD2 matching 7 bases. Germline V gene data show CDR1 as SGHAT and CDR2 as FQNNGV. V shed 1 base, J shed 4 bases, and the junction held 4 bases outside the gene matches. The CDR3 consists of 15 residues. As DNA, the CDR3 is TGTGCCAGCAGCTTAGCTAGCGGTCCTTACAATGAGCAGTTCTTC. Protein sequence: CASSLASGPYNEQFF. The whole variable domain, remainder taken from reference TRBV11-2 and TRBJ2-1, is EAGVAQSPRYKIIEKRQSVAFWCNPISGHATLYWYQQILGQGPKLLIQFQNNGVVDDSQLPKDRFSAERLKGVDSTLKIQPAKLEDSAVYLCASSLASGPYNEQFFGPGTRLTVL.